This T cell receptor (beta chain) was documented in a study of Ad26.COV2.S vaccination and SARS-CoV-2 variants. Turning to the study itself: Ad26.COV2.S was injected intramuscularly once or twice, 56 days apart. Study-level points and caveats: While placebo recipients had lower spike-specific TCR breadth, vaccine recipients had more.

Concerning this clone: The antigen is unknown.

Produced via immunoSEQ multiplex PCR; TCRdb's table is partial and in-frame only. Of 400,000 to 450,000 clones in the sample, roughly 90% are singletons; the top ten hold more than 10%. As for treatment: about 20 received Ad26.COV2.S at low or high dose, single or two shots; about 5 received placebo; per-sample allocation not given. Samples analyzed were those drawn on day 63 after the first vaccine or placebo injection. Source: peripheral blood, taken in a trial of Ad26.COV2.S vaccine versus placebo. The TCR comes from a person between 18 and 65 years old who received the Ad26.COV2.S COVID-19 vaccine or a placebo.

CDR3 in DNA: TGCAGCGCCGCCGGGACAGGGGGAGAAACTGAAGCTTTCTTT. Translating gives CSAAGTGGETEAFF. The V and J genes are TRBV29-1 and TRBJ1-1, with 11 nucleotides matching TRBD1. The CDR3 covers 14 residues. Germline lookup yields CDR1 SQVTM and CDR2 ANQGSEA. V gave up 7 bases and J gave up 5 bases; unmatched junction bases: 9.